The rows below give T cell receptor beta chains drawn from one sample of a study of blood T cell repertoires in COVID-19. Clones were read by immunoSEQ multiplex PCR, and TCRdb kept only the in-frame ones, dropping some. This table holds about 140,000 clones, around 89% found once. Sequencing used peripheral blood. These receptors all stem from an elderly woman with acute or convalescent COVID-19. Both conserved end residues are part of each CDR3. D genes are given only for firm matches.

V	J	D	DNA	CDR3
TRBV20-1	TRBJ1-1	TRBD1	TGCAGTGCAAGCGGACAGGGGGAAGCTTTCTTT	CSASGQGEAFF
TRBV2	TRBJ1-6	.	TGTGCCAGCAGTGAAGTACTCGGGAGGAGCTCCTATAATTCACCCCTCCACTTT	CASSEVLGRSSYNSPLHF
TRBV12-3/TRBV12-4	TRBJ2-7	.	TGTGCCAGCAGTTCAGACCTAGCCTACGAGCAGTACTTC	CASSSDLAYEQYF
TRBV20-1	TRBJ1-2	.	TGCAGTGCGGGAGGGGAAGGCTACACCTTC	CSAGGEGYTF
TRBV5-4	TRBJ1-2	TRBD1	TGTGCCAGCAGCTTGATCCAGACAGGGCACTATGGCTACACCTTC	CASSLIQTGHYGYTF
TRBV10-3	TRBJ2-5	.	TGTGCCATCAGTGATTCGAGTGGGGGAGGAGAGACCCAGTACTTC	CAISDSSGGGETQYF
TRBV6-5	TRBJ1-2	TRBD1	TGTGCCAGCAGCCTTATGACAGGGGGCCTCTATGGCTACACCTTC	CASSLMTGGLYGYTF
TRBV18	TRBJ1-6	.	TGTGCCAGCTCACCAATGGCCCCCGGGGTCTCCTATAATTCACCCCTCCACTTT	CASSPMAPGVSYNSPLHF
TRBV5-5	TRBJ1-6	TRBD1	TGTGCCAGCAACCGACAGGGGGAGTCCTATAATTCACCCCTCCACTTT	CASNRQGESYNSPLHF
TRBV16	TRBJ1-2	.	TGTGCCAGCAGCCTCTTGACTACCTACACCTTC	CASSLLTTYTF
TRBV30	TRBJ1-6	.	TGTGCCTGGACCCTAAGGGGTTCCTATAATTCACCCCTCCACTTT	CAWTLRGSYNSPLHF
TRBV3-1/TRBV3-2	TRBJ2-3	.	TGTGCCAGCAGTCGATTTTGGGCAGGAGGAGGCACAGATACGCAGTATTTT	CASSRFWAGGGTDTQYF
TRBV3-1/TRBV3-2	TRBJ2-2	TRBD1	TGTGCCAGCAGCAATAGGGACAGGGGGTATACCGGGGAGCTGTTTTTT	CASSNRDRGYTGELFF
TRBV5-4	TRBJ2-1	.	TGTGCCAGCAGCTTGGGCCCTGGTTTGGGCCACAATGAGCAGTTCTTC	CASSLGPGLGHNEQFF